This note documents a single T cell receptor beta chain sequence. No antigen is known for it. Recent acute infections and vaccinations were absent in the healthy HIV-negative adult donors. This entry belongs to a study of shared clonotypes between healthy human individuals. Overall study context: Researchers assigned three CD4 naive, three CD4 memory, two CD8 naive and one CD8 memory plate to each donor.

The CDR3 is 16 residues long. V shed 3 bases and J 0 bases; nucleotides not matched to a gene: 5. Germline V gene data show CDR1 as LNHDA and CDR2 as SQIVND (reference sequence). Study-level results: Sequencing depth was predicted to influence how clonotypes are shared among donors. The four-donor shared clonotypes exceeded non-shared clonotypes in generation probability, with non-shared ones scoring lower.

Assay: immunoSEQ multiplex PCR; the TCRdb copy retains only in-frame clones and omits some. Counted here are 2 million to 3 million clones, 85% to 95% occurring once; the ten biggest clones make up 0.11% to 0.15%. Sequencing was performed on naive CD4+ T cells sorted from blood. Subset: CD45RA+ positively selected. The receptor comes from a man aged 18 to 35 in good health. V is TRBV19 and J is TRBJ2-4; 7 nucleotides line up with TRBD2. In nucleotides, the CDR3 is TGTGCCAGTAGTATGGGAGGGGCCGTAGCCAAAAACATTCAGTACTTC. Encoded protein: CASSMGGAVAKNIQYF.